The source of this T cell receptor (beta chain) is a study of T-cell reconstitution after alpha-beta-depleted transplantation in children. Unique molecular identifiers featured in how the TCRbeta library was prepared. Each CDR3 protein gets one entry after TCRdb re-called the PCR reads with MiXCR. The sample includes some 640,000 distinct CDR3 sequences, 15% to 20% of them seen just once. The CDR3 has 13 residues. The germline CDR1 and CDR2 sequences are KGHDR and SFDVKD. V gave up 1 base and J gave up 6 bases, with 8 bases separating them. This clonotype was found a few times. V is TRBV24-1 and J is TRBJ2-5; the D is unclear. The sequence was collected from a human donor who donated a stem cell graft to a child with acute myeloid leukemia. The material sequenced was PBMCs from the stem cell graft donor, taken from the stem cell graft. As DNA, the CDR3 is TGTGCCACCAGTGATTTTAGGATGAAGACCCAGTACTTC. Its protein is CATSDFRMKTQYF.